This TCR beta chain was sequenced for a study of blood T cell repertoires in COVID-19. Overall study: Sites across the United States, Italy and Spain contributed samples from acute and convalescent COVID-19. PBMCs, B-cell-depleted T cells, or T cells provided the cDNA or gDNA that made up the material.

The CDR3 spans 16 residues. Per the germline V gene, CDR1 is MDHEN and CDR2 is SYDVKM. The trim removed 7 bases at V and 2 bases at J, leaving 13 bases unmatched. Patients in Seattle were enrolled during active infection, then followed longitudinally. How the authors handled the data: Nucleated cell number was recorded as an estimate derived from reference gene primer amplification. Using immunoSEQ multiplex PCR, the repertoire was profiled, and TCRdb retains in-frame clones only, with some absent. V and J calls plus clone size are reproduced from that table; the DNA served to infer D and trimming. The sample includes 250,000 to 350,000 clones, around 85% of them seen just once.

The source of this sequence is a human donor with COVID-19, enrolled during active disease. The donor label of this sample is uncertain. This rearrangement joins TRBV28 to TRBJ2-7; 8 bases map to TRBD1. The sequenced sample consisted of peripheral blood. This chain's CDR3 is CASTVGYTGGPYEQYF. The CDR3 nucleotides are TGTGCCAGCACCGTGGGGTACACAGGGGGTCCCTACGAGCAGTACTTC.